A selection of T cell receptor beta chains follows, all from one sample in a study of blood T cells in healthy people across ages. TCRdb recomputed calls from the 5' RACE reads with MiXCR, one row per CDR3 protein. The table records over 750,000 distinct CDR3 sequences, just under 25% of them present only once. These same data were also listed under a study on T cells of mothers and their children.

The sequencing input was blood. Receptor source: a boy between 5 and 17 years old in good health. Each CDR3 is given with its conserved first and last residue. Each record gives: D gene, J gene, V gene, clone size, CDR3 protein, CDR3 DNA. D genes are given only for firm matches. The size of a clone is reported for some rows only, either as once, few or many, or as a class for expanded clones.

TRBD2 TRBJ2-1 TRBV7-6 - CASSLETSGSEQFF TGTGCCAGCAGCTTAGAGACTAGCGGGAGTGAGCAGTTCTTC
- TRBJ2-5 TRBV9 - CASSVSGTSSGETQYF TGTGCCAGCAGCGTATCCGGGACATCAAGCGGGGAGACCCAGTACTTC
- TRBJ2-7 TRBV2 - CASSESPGEQYF TGTGCCAGCAGTGAATCGCCGGGCGAGCAGTACTTC
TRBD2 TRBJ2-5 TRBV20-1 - CSARDSGPSGGAETQYF TGCAGTGCTAGAGATAGCGGGCCTAGCGGGGGGGCCGAGACCCAGTACTTC
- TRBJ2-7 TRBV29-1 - CSVEVEPNDLSYEQYF TGCAGCGTTGAAGTGGAGCCGAACGACCTCTCCTACGAGCAGTACTTC
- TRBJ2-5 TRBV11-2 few CASSSGFSGETQYF TGTGCCAGCAGCTCAGGTTTCTCTGGGGAGACCCAGTACTTC
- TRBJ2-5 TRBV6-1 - CASSGPGLTSGTQYF TGTGCCAGCAGCGGCCCGGGACTGACCTCTGGGACCCAGTACTTC
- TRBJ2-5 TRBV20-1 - CSAISETIQETQYF TGCAGTGCTATTAGCGAGACCATCCAAGAGACCCAGTACTTC
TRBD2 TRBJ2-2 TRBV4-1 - CASSQSVPSGRSAGELFF TGCGCCAGCAGCCAGTCTGTCCCTAGCGGGAGGTCCGCCGGGGAGCTGTTTTTT
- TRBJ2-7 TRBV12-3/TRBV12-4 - CASSLTGTPAFPGGEQYF TGTGCCAGCAGCTTGACCGGGACCCCTGCTTTCCCGGGTGGCGAGCAGTACTTC
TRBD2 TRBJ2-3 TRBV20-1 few CSAYGLAGGTDTQYF TGCAGTGCCTACGGACTAGCGGGGGGCACAGATACGCAGTATTTT
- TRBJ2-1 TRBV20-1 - CSGGKGPYNEQFF TGCAGTGGGGGGAAGGGCCCCTACAATGAGCAGTTCTTC
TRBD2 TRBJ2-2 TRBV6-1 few CASSPRLAGGTGELFF TGTGCCAGCAGCCCCAGACTAGCGGGGGGAACCGGGGAGCTGTTTTTT
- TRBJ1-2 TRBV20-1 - CSARDGRQLHGYTF TGCAGTGCTAGAGATGGGCGACAGCTCCATGGCTACACCTTC
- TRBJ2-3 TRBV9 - CASSYLRGTQYF TGTGCCAGCAGCTACCTGCGAGGAACGCAGTATTTT
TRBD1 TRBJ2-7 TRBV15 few CATRPGTGLFDEQYF TGTGCCACCAGGCCCGGGACAGGGTTATTTGACGAGCAGTACTTC
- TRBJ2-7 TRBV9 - CASSVGSRDLTYEQYF TGTGCCAGCAGCGTAGGGTCGCGGGATTTAACCTACGAGCAGTACTTC
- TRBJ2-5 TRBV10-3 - CAISTDRTQETQYF TGTGCCATCAGTACAGACAGGACCCAAGAGACCCAGTACTTC
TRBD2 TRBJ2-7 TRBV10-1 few CASSGATSGRYEQYF TGCGCCAGCAGCGGAGCGACTAGCGGGAGATACGAGCAGTACTTC
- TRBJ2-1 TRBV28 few CASSLEVVGGGQFF TGTGCCAGCAGTTTGGAGGTGGTGGGGGGCGGGCAGTTCTTC
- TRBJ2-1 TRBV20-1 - CSARVGTWGNEQFF TGCAGTGCTAGAGTGGGTACTTGGGGCAATGAGCAGTTCTTC
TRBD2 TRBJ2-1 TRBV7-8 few CVSSGGPISYNEQFF TGTGTGAGTAGCGGGGGTCCGATCTCCTACAATGAGCAGTTCTTC
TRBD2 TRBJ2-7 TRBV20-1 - CGASGGNYEQYF TGCGGTGCTAGCGGGGGTAACTACGAGCAGTACTTC
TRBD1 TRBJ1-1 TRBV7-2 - CASSYQNRQGLSTEAFF TGTGCCAGCAGCTACCAGAACCGACAGGGTCTAAGCACTGAAGCTTTCTTT
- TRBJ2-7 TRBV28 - CASSLYGPKGYEQYF TGTGCCAGCAGTTTATATGGCCCCAAGGGCTACGAGCAGTACTTC
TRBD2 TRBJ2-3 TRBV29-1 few CSVGLAGGATDTQYF TGCAGCGTTGGCCTAGCGGGAGGAGCAACAGATACGCAGTATTTT
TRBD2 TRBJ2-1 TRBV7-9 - CASSLVSGTTYNEQFF TGTGCCAGCAGCTTAGTTTCCGGGACTACCTACAATGAGCAGTTCTTC
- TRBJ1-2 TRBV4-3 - CASSQDRGHPDGYTF TGCGCCAGCAGCCAGGATAGGGGACACCCGGATGGCTACACCTTC
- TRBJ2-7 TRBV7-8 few CASSLGQEGYEQYF TGTGCCAGCAGCTTAGGGCAGGAAGGGTACGAGCAGTACTTC
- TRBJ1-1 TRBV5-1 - CAGSLAGGNTEAFF TGCGCCGGCAGCTTGGCGGGAGGGAACACTGAAGCTTTCTTT
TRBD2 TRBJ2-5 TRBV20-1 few CSAKGLAGGEQYF TGCAGTGCTAAGGGACTAGCGGGGGGGGAGCAGTACTTC
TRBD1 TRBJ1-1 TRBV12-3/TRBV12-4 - CASSLRGRHTEAFF TGTGCCAGCAGCCTCAGGGGGCGGCACACTGAAGCTTTCTTT
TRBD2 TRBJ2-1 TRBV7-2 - CASSHGLADNEQFF TGTGCCAGCAGCCACGGACTAGCCGACAATGAGCAGTTCTTC
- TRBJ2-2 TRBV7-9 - CASSSSVGPGELFF TGTGCCAGCAGCTCCTCGGTTGGCCCCGGGGAGCTGTTTTTT
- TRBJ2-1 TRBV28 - CASSLLGIGWNNEQFF TGTGCCAGCAGTTTACTGGGAATAGGGTGGAACAATGAGCAGTTCTTC
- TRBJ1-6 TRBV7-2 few CASSLYNPPLHF TGTGCCAGCAGCTTGTATAATCCACCCCTCCACTTT
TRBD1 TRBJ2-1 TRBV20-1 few CSAPPGGPYNEQFF TGCAGTGCCCCGCCAGGGGGCCCCTACAATGAGCAGTTCTTC
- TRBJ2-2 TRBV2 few CASRGTQPGELFF TGTGCCAGCAGGGGGACCCAGCCCGGGGAGCTGTTTTTT
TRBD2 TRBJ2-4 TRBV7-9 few CASSLLERTSTQYF TGTGCCAGCAGCCTACTCGAACGGACTAGTACTCAGTACTTC
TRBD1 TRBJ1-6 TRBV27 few CASSFGTGVANSPLHF TGTGCCAGCAGTTTCGGGACAGGGGTTGCTAATTCACCCCTCCACTTT
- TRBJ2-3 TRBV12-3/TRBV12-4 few CASSLGLRDVDTQYF TGTGCCAGCAGTTTAGGGTTAAGGGACGTAGATACGCAGTATTTT
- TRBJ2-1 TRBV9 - CASSVTALATLSEQFF TGTGCCAGCAGCGTAACAGCCCTAGCTACTCTTTCTGAGCAGTTCTTC
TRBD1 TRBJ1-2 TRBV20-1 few CSARTGRGGGYTF TGCAGTGCCAGGACAGGACGGGGAGGAGGCTACACCTTC
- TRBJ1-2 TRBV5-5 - CASSLSPYDGGGYTF TGTGCCAGCAGCTTGTCCCCGTACGACGGAGGCGGCTACACCTTC
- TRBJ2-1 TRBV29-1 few CSDQTSSYNEQFF TGCAGCGACCAGACTAGCTCCTACAATGAGCAGTTCTTC
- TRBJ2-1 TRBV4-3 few CASSQEEGLMGEQFF TGCGCCAGCAGCCAAGAAGAGGGTCTGATGGGAGAGCAGTTCTTC